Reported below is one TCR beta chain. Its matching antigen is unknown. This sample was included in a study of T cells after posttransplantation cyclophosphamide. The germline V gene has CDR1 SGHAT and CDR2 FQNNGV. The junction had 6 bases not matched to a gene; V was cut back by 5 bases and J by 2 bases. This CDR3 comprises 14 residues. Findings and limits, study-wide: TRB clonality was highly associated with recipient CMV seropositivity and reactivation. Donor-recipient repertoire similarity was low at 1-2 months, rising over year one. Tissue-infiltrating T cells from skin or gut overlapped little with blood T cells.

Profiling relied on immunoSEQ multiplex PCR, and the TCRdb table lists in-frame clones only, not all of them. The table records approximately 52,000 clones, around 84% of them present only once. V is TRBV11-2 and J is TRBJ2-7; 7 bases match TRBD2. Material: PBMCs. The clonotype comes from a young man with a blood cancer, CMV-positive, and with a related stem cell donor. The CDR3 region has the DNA TGTGCCAGCAGCCCCGGTGCGGGAGCCTACGAGCAGTACTTC. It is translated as CASSPGAGAYEQYF.